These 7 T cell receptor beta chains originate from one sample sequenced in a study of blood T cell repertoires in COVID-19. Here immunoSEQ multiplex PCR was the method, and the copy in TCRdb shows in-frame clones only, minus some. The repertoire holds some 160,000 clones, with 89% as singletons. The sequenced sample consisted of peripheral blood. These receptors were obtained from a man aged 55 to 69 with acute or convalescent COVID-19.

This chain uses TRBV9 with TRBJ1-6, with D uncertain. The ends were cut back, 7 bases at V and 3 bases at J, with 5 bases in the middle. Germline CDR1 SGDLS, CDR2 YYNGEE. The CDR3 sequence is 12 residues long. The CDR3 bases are TGTGCCAGCGGAGACTATAATTCACCCCTCCACTTT. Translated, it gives CASGDYNSPLHF.

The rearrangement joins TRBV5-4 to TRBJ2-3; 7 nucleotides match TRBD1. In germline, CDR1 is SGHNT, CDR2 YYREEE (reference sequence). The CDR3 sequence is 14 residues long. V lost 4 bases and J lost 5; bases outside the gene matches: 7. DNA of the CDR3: TGTGCCAGCAGCAGCAACAGGGGTGGAGATACGCAGTATTTT. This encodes CASSSNRGGDTQYF.

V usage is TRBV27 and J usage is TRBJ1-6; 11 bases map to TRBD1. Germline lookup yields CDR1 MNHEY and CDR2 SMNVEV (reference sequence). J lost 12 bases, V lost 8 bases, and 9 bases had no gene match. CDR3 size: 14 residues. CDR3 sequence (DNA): TGTGCCAGCGGTCCGGGACAGGGGGACCGACCCCTCCACTTT. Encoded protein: CASGPGQGDRPLHF.

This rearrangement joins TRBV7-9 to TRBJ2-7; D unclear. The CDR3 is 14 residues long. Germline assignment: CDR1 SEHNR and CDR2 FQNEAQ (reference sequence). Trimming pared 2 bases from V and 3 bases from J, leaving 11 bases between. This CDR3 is CASSLSVGVYEQYF. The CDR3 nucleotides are TGTGCCAGCAGCTTATCCGTGGGCGTCTACGAGCAGTACTTC. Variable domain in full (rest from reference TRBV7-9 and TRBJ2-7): DTGVSQNPRHKITKRGQNVTFRCDPISEHNRLYWYRQTLGQGPEFLTYFQNEAQLEKSRLLSDRFSAERPKGSFSTLEIQRTEQGDSAMYLCASSLSVGVYEQYFGPGTRLTVT.

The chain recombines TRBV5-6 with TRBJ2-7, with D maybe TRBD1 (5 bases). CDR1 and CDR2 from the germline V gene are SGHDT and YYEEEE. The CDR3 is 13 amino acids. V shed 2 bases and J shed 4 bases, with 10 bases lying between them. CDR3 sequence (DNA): TGTGCCAGCAGCTTTTTAGGGGAATACGAGCAGTACTTC. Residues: CASSFLGEYEQYF.

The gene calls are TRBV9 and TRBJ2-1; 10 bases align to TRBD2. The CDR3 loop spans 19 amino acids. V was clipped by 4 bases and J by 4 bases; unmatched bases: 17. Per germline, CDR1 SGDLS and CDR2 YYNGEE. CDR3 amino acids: CASSQSGAGGLEPYNEQFF. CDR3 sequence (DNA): TGTGCCAGCAGCCAAAGCGGAGCGGGGGGGCTCGAACCTTACAATGAGCAGTTCTTC.

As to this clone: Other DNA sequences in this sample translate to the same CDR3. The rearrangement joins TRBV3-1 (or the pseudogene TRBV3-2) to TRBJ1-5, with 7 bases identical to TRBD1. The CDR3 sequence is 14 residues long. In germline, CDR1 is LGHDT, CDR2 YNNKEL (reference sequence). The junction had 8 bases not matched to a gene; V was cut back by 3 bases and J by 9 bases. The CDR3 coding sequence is TGTGCCAGCAGCCAGGGGGACAGCGTTCGGCCCCAGCATTTT. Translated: CASSQGDSVRPQHF.